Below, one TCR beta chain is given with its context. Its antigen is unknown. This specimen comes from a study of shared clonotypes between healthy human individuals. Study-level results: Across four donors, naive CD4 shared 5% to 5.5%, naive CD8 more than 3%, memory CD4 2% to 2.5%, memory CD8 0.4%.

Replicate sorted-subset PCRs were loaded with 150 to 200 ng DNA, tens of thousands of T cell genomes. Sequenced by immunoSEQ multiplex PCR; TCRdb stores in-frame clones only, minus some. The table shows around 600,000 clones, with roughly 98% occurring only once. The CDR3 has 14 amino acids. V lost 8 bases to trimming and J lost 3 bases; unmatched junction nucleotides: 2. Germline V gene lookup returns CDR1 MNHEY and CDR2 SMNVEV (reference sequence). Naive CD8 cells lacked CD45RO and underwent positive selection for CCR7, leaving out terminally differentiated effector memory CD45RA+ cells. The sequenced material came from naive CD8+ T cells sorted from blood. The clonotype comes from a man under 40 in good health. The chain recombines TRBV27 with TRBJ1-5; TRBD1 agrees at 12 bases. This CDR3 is CASGTGGYNQPQHF. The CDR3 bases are TGTGCCAGCGGGACAGGGGGCTACAATCAGCCCCAGCATTTT.